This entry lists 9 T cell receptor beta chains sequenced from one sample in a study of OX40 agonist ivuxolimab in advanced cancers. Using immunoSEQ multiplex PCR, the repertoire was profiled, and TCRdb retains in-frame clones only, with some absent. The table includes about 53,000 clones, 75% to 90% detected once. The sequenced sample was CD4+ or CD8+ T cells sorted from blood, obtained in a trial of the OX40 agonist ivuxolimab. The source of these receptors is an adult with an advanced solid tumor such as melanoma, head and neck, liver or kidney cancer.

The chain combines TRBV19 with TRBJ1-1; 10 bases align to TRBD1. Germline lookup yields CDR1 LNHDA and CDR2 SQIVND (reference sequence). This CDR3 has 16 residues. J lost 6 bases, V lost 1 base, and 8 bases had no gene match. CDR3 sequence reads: CASSIGQGARFAEAFF. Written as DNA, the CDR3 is TGTGCCAGTAGTATAGGACAGGGGGCACGTTTCGCTGAAGCTTTCTTT.

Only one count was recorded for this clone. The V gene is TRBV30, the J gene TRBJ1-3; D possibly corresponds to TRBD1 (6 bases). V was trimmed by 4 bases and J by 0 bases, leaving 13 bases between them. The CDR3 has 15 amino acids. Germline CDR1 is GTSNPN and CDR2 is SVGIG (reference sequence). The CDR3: CAWNRQVVSGNTIYF. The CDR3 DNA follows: TGTGCCTGGAACCGACAGGTGGTCTCTGGAAACACCATATATTTT.

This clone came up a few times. The CDR3 region is CATQNTGELFF. The DNA for the CDR3 is TGTGCCACACAGAACACCGGGGAGCTGTTTTTT. The chain joins TRBV19 to TRBJ2-2; D not certain. V was cut by 10 bases and J by 1 base, with 4 bases left in between. This CDR3 is 11 amino acids long. Germline V gives CDR1 LNHDA, CDR2 SQIVND (reference sequence).

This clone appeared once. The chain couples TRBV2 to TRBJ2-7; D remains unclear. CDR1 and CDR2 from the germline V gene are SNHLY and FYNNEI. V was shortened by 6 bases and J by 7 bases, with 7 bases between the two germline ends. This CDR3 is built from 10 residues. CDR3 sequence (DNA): TGTGCCAGCAGCATCGGGGAGCAGTACTTC. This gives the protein CASSIGEQYF.

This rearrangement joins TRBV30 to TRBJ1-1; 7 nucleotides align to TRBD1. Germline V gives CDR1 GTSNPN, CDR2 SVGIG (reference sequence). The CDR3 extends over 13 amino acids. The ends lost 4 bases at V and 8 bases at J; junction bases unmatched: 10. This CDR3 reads CAWKEQGLGEAFF. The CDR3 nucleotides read TGTGCCTGGAAGGAACAGGGGCTGGGGGAAGCTTTCTTT.

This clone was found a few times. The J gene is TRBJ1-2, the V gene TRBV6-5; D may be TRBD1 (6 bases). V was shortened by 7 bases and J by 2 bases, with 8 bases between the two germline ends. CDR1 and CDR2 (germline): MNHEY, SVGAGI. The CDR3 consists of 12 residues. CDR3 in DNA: TGTGCCAGCATGGGGGGCAACTATGGCTACACCTTC. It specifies CASMGGNYGYTF.

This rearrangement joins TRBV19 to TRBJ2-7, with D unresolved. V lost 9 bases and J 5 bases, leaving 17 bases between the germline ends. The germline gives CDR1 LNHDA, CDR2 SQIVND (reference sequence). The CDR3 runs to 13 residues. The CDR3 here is CASGQARGDEQYF. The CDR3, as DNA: TGTGCCAGCGGGCAGGCACGAGGAGACGAGCAGTACTTC.

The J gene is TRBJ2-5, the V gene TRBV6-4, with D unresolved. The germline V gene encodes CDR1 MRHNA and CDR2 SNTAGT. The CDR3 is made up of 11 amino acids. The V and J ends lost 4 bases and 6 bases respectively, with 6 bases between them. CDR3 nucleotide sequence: TGTGCCAGCAGTGGCAAAAAGACCCAGTACTTC. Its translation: CASSGKKTQYF.

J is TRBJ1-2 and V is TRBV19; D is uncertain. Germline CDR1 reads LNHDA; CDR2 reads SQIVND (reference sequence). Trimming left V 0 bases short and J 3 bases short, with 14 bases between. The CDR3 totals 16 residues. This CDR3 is CASSIDRSHVDYGYTF. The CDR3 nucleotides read TGTGCCAGTAGTATAGATCGATCACACGTCGACTATGGCTACACCTTC. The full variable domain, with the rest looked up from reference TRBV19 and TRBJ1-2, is DGGITQSPKYLFRKEGQNVTLSCEQNLNHDAMYWYRQDPGQGLRLIYYSQIVNDFQKGDIAEGYSVSREKKESFPLTVTSAQKNPTAFYLCASSIDRSHVDYGYTFGSGTRLTVV.